This entry describes one T cell receptor (beta chain). Antigen unknown. The data derive from a study of OX40 agonist ivuxolimab in advanced cancers. Across the study: Three dose-escalation patients had partial responses: one with hepatocellular carcinoma and two with cutaneous melanoma.

V shed 6 bases and J shed 6 bases, with 21 bases lying between them. Germline V gene sequence: CDR1 SGHTA, CDR2 FQGNSA. The CDR3 length is 15 residues. Assay: immunoSEQ multiplex PCR; the TCRdb copy retains only in-frame clones and omits some. The table includes fewer than 85,000 clones, roughly nine tenths detected once. Regarding the study as a whole: CD8+ T cells were the subset that, on average, had more expanded clones than CD4+.

V and J are TRBV7-2 and TRBJ2-7; D perhaps matches TRBD2 (7 bases). The specimen was CD4+ or CD8+ T cells sorted from blood, collected in a trial of the OX40 agonist ivuxolimab. The sequence was collected from an adult with an advanced solid tumor such as melanoma, head and neck, liver or kidney cancer. CDR3 bases: TGTGCCAGCAGATATCCTGAGGGGGGGTCTTTCGAGCAGTACTTC. Translating gives CASRYPEGGSFEQYF.